Listed here are 20 T cell receptor beta chains from one sample, sequenced in a study of long-term antiretroviral therapy in people with HIV. This was the immunoSEQ v3.0 assay at survey level. The method was immunoSEQ multiplex PCR; TCRdb's version includes in-frame clones alone and lacks a portion of them. The sample has 48,000 or so clones; about 88% are singletons. Sequences were derived from unsorted PBMCs, sampled 0.8 years after starting antiretroviral therapy. These receptors all come from a woman aged 18-29 years with HIV.

This chain joins TRBV6-5 and TRBJ1-5; a weak D match, TRBD1 (6 bases). Per germline, CDR1 MNHEY and CDR2 SVGAGI. Trimming took 5 bases from V and 11 from J, leaving 16 bases between them. This CDR3 contains 13 residues. The CDR3 DNA reads as TGTGCCAGCAGTCCGGTAGGGGGGGGCGCCCAGCATTTT. Its protein is CASSPVGGGAQHF.

The chain recombines TRBV18 with TRBJ1-2; 8 positions agree with TRBD1. There are 16 residues in the CDR3. V dropped 1 base and J dropped 2; count of bases not matched to a gene: 6. From germline, CDR1 is KGHSH and CDR2 LQKENI. CDR3 amino acids: CASSPLTGGSNYGYTF. In DNA form, the CDR3 reads TGTGCCAGCTCACCACTTACAGGGGGATCAAACTATGGCTACACCTTC.

The CDR3 is CASGPSQGAGELFF. The CDR3 DNA is TGTGCCAGCGGTCCTTCACAGGGGGCCGGGGAGCTGTTTTTT. The chain links TRBV27 to TRBJ2-2, with TRBD1 matching over 8 bases. Germline V lookup: CDR1 MNHEY, CDR2 SMNVEV (reference sequence). V was pared by 8 bases and J by 6 bases, with 8 bases of the junction left unmatched. This CDR3 has 14 amino acids.

The chain links TRBV27 to TRBJ2-7; D remains unclear. Trimming pared 0 bases from V and 3 bases from J, leaving 9 bases between. The CDR3 covers 14 residues. Looked up from germline, CDR1 is MNHEY and CDR2 is SMNVEV (reference sequence). Written as DNA, the CDR3 is TGTGCCAGCAGTTTATCAGGGTCGATCTACGAGCAGTACTTC. Its protein is CASSLSGSIYEQYF.

This clone was observed once. This chain connects TRBV5-1 to TRBJ2-1, with TRBD2 matching 13 bases. The germline V gene has CDR1 SGHRS and CDR2 YFSETQ. Trimming removed 4 bases from V and 1 base from J; junction bases left unmatched: 8. The CDR3 totals 18 residues. For the CDR3, the DNA is TGCGCCAGCAGCAACGGACTAGCGGGAGCCAGGTCCTACAATGAGCAGTTCTTC. Its protein product is CASSNGLAGARSYNEQFF.

The genes are TRBV7-9 and TRBJ1-1; D gene uncertain. Germline V gene sequence: CDR1 SEHNR, CDR2 FQNEAQ (reference sequence). There are 14 residues in the CDR3. The V and J ends lost 5 bases and 4 bases respectively, with 14 bases between them. CDR3 region: CASSPPVGRTEAFF. In DNA form, the CDR3 reads TGTGCCAGCAGCCCGCCGGTGGGTCGCACTGAAGCTTTCTTT.

The chain uses TRBV4-1 and TRBJ2-2, with no clear D. Germline V gene sequence: CDR1 MGHRA, CDR2 YSYEKL. Trimming pared 1 base from V and 6 bases from J, leaving 9 bases between. This CDR3 region has 14 residues. This chain's CDR3 is CASSQVTDAGELFF. The CDR3 nucleotides are TGCGCCAGCAGCCAAGTCACGGATGCCGGGGAGCTGTTTTTT.

The gene calls are TRBV5-1 and TRBJ2-7; possible D gene TRBD2, 5 bases. CDR1 SGHRS and CDR2 YFSETQ come from the germline V gene. There are 15 residues in the CDR3. Trimming shortened V by 0 bases and J by 5 bases, and 15 bases separated the two germline ends. The CDR3 loop reads CASSLEGVAGDEQYF. In DNA form, the CDR3 reads TGCGCCAGCAGCTTGGAGGGCGTCGCCGGGGACGAGCAGTACTTC.

This chain connects TRBV7-6 to TRBJ1-3; the D is unclear. V lost 1 base to trimming and J lost 2 bases, with 12 bases between them. This CDR3 region has 16 residues. CDR1 and CDR2 from the germline V gene are SGHVS and FNYEAQ. The CDR3, as DNA: TGTGCCAGCAGCTTAGTCGTCCGGGGAACTGGAAACACCATATATTTT. Amino acids: CASSLVVRGTGNTIYF.

This chain connects TRBV11-2 to TRBJ2-7; D not certain. V was pared by 5 bases and J by 6 bases, with 20 bases between. CDR1 and CDR2 from the germline V gene are SGHAT and FQNNGV. The CDR3 runs 15 residues. CDR3 region: CASSPRTGLAGEQYF. The CDR3 DNA is TGTGCCAGCAGCCCGAGGACGGGCCTTGCTGGCGAGCAGTACTTC. Together with reference TRBV11-2 and TRBJ2-7, the CDR3 gives the full variable domain: EAGVAQSPRYKIIEKRQSVAFWCNPISGHATLYWYQQILGQGPKLLIQFQNNGVVDDSQLPKDRFSAERLKGVDSTLKIQPAKLEDSAVYLCASSPRTGLAGEQYFGPGTRLTVT.

The genes are TRBV5-1 and TRBJ2-1; 11 bases agree with TRBD2. This CDR3 has 19 residues. CDR1 and CDR2 from the germline V gene are SGHRS and YFSETQ. With V trimmed by 0 bases and J by 4 bases, 12 bases remained unmatched. The CDR3 nucleotides read TGCGCCAGCAGCTTGGCCGGGACTAGCGGACCTGCGCTGTACAATGAGCAGTTCTTC. It yields the protein CASSLAGTSGPALYNEQFF.

The chain joins TRBV18 to TRBJ2-1, with 7 bases identical to TRBD2. Germline V gives CDR1 KGHSH, CDR2 LQKENI. The CDR3 totals 16 residues. V lost 0 bases and J lost 3; bases outside the gene matches: 5. Here the CDR3 reads CASSPPTTSVYNEQFF. The CDR3 DNA sequence: TGTGCCAGCTCACCACCTACAACTAGCGTCTACAATGAGCAGTTCTTC.

The chain combines TRBV7-6 with TRBJ2-3; D may match TRBD1 or TRBD2 (6 bases each). Trimming removed 5 bases from V and 4 bases from J, with 16 bases in between. This CDR3 comprises 15 residues. Germline lookup yields CDR1 SGHVS and CDR2 FNYEAQ. CDR3 nucleotide sequence: TGTGCCAGCAGCCCCCGCGGGACAAACCCAGATACGCAGTATTTT. Its translation: CASSPRGTNPDTQYF.

The J gene is TRBJ2-1, the V gene TRBV28, with 9 positions matching TRBD2. The CDR3 covers 15 residues. The J segment lost 6 bases and the V segment lost 6 bases, leaving 9 bases of the junction unmatched. Germline V CDR1 and CDR2: MDHEN, SYDVKM. CDR3 protein: CASRLSGTSSNEQFF. The DNA of the CDR3 is TGTGCCAGCAGGCTTTCCGGGACTAGCTCCAATGAGCAGTTCTTC.

This chain joins TRBV19 and TRBJ2-1; D is unclear. The germline gives CDR1 LNHDA, CDR2 SQIVND (reference sequence). Trimming shortened V by 3 bases and J by 7 bases, and 13 bases separated the two germline ends. CDR3 size: 14 residues. The DNA of the CDR3 is TGTGCCAGTAGTATTCGGCCGTGGGTGAATGAGCAGTTCTTC. The encoded protein is CASSIRPWVNEQFF.

This chain connects TRBV7-9 to TRBJ1-3; D gene unclear. Trimming took off 4 bases at V and 4 bases at J, with 11 bases between the two ends. From germline, CDR1 is SEHNR and CDR2 FQNEAQ (reference sequence). This CDR3 comprises 14 residues. The CDR3, as DNA: TGTGCCAGCAGCTCGGACGCCTGGGGAAACACCATATATTTT. Its translation is CASSSDAWGNTIYF.

This chain links TRBV11-2 with TRBJ1-1; no firm D call. The CDR3 is made up of 13 amino acids. V lost 3 bases and J lost 6, with 11 bases in between. CDR1 is SGHAT and CDR2 is FQNNGV in the germline V gene. CDR3 in amino acids: CASSFNTGAEAFF. CDR3 nucleotide sequence: TGTGCCAGCAGCTTCAATACGGGCGCTGAAGCTTTCTTT.

The V and J genes are TRBV28 and TRBJ2-7; 10 bases line up with TRBD2. In germline, CDR1 is MDHEN, CDR2 SYDVKM. Trimming at V came to 5 bases and at J to 1 base, leaving 5 bases not matched to a gene. The CDR3 loop spans 15 amino acids. Here the CDR3 reads CASSGGLASSYEQYF. The CDR3 DNA is TGTGCCAGCAGTGGGGGACTAGCGTCTTCCTACGAGCAGTACTTC.

V is TRBV2 and J is TRBJ2-2, with 12 bases matching TRBD2. J lost 5 bases, V lost 6 bases, and 4 bases had no gene match. This CDR3 is built from 15 residues. Per germline, CDR1 SNHLY and CDR2 FYNNEI. DNA for the CDR3: TGTGCCAGCAGCAGACTAGCGGGAGCAACCGGGGAGCTGTTTTTT. This sequence encodes CASSRLAGATGELFF.

CDR3 protein: CASSAGGGTDTQYF. CDR3 nucleotide sequence: TGTGCCAGCAGTGCAGGGGGAGGCACAGATACGCAGTATTTT. J is TRBJ2-3 and V is TRBV6-1; TRBD1 matches at 7 bases. The CDR3 length is 14 residues. Per the germline V gene, CDR1 is MNHNS and CDR2 is SASEGT. The V and J ends lost 4 bases and 1 base, in that order; junction bases with no gene match: 2.